Listed here are 12 T cell receptor beta chains from one sample, sequenced in a study of human T cells and chemical hapten exposure. TCRdb itself ran the 5' RACE reads through MiXCR, one entry per CDR3 protein. The sample consists of approximately 150,000 distinct CDR3 sequences, 3.5% to 5% of them appearing once. Blood, whole and unfractionated, served as the source for total RNA extraction. Receptor source: a female donor in good health.

This chain connects TRBV6-2 or TRBV6-3 to TRBJ2-1, with 10 nucleotides matching TRBD2. The J segment lost 0 bases and the V segment lost 0 bases, leaving 8 bases of the junction unmatched. Germline values: CDR1 MNHEY, CDR2 SVGEGT. This CDR3 has 19 residues. This CDR3 is CASSYSRTSGSPSYNEQFF. The CDR3 DNA is TGTGCCAGCAGTTACTCCCGGACTAGCGGCTCTCCCTCCTACAATGAGCAGTTCTTC.

This clonotype was seen many times. This rearrangement joins TRBV6-5 to TRBJ1-1; D ambiguous. This CDR3 has 14 residues. V was pared by 6 bases and J by 1 base, with 12 bases between. Per the germline V gene, CDR1 is MNHEY and CDR2 is SVGAGI. The CDR3 bases are TGTGCCAGCAGGCCCGGCGCGGGGAACACTGAAGCTTTCTTT. It encodes CASRPGAGNTEAFF.

This clonotype turned up a few times. Being one base from a much bigger clone, this may be a read error. V is TRBV28 and J is TRBJ1-5, with D perhaps TRBD1 (6 bases). CDR1 is MDHEN and CDR2 is SYDVKM in the germline V gene. CDR3 size: 13 residues. V shed 4 bases and J shed 7 bases, with 11 bases lying between them. The CDR3 nucleotides are TGTGCCAGCAGTTCCGCAAGGGGGCAGCCCCAGCATTTT. This gives the protein CASSSARGQPQHF.

This clonotype was found many times. CDR3 bases: TGTGCCAGCAGCTCCAGCAGAGAGACCCAGTACTTC. It codes for CASSSSRETQYF. This chain joins TRBV7-2 and TRBJ2-5; no firm D call. The CDR3 runs to 12 residues. Germline CDR1 is SGHTA and CDR2 is FQGNSA. V lost 4 bases and J lost 4, with 7 bases in between.

This clonotype was observed many times. The J gene is TRBJ1-6, the V gene TRBV5-1, with D perhaps matching TRBD1 (5 bases). The CDR3 runs to 14 residues. Germline V gene sequence: CDR1 SGHRS, CDR2 YFSETQ. Trimming left V 8 bases short and J 5 bases short, with 14 bases between. CDR3 region: CASSLLQDNSPLHF. DNA for the CDR3: TGCGCCAGTTCTCTACTACAGGATAATTCACCCCTCCACTTT.

This clonotype showed up many times. The rearrangement uses TRBV5-6 and TRBJ2-2; D might be TRBD2 (6 bases). Germline V gene data show CDR1 as SGHDT and CDR2 as YYEEEE. Trimming pared 4 bases from V and 1 base from J, leaving 20 bases between. The CDR3 is 18 amino acids. The CDR3 DNA is TGTGCCAGCAGCGGTGGGGCTAGCGATTGGTGGAACACCGGGGAGCTGTTTTTT. As protein: CASSGGASDWWNTGELFF.

This clonotype was recorded many times. The chain has TRBV7-2 and TRBJ2-7, with TRBD2 matching 8 bases. J was trimmed by 4 bases and V by 4 bases; bases with no gene match: 6. The CDR3 covers 14 residues. Germline CDR1 SGHTA, CDR2 FQGNSA. The CDR3 loop reads CASSWAGGAYEQYF. The CDR3 region has the DNA TGTGCCAGCAGCTGGGCGGGGGGCGCATACGAGCAGTACTTC. Full variable domain (missing parts from reference TRBV7-2 and TRBJ2-7): GAGVSQSPSNKVTEKGKDVELRCDPISGHTALYWYRQSLGQGLEFLIYFQGNSAPDKSGLPSDRFSAERTGGSVSTLTIQRTQQEDSAVYLCASSWAGGAYEQYFGPGTRLTVT.

The chain has TRBV18 and TRBJ1-3; D not certain. The CDR3 length is 16 residues. Trimming took 4 bases from V and 3 from J, leaving 16 bases between them. Germline V gives CDR1 KGHSH, CDR2 LQKENI. CDR3 DNA: TGTGCCAGCTCACGTTATTCGAGGGTCTGTGGAAACACCATATATTTT. Protein product: CASSRYSRVCGNTIYF. Full variable domain (remainder filled in from reference TRBV18 and TRBJ1-3): NAGVMQNPRHLVRRRGQEARLRCSPMKGHSHVYWYRQLPEEGLKFMVYLQKENIIDESGMPKERFSAEFPKEGPSILRIQQVVRGDSAAYFCASSRYSRVCGNTIYFGEGSWLTVV.

This clonotype was seen a handful of times. This chain joins TRBV15 and TRBJ2-7, with D tentatively TRBD1 or TRBD2 (5 bases each). Looked up from germline, CDR1 is LNHNV and CDR2 is YYDKDF (reference sequence). Trimming pared 0 bases from V and 2 bases from J, leaving 8 bases between. This CDR3 comprises 14 residues. CDR3 in amino acids: CATSRDLGAYEQYF. DNA for the CDR3: TGTGCCACCAGCAGAGATTTGGGGGCCTACGAGCAGTACTTC.

This clonotype was counted at least ten times. The V call is TRBV6-2 or TRBV6-3, the J call TRBJ1-5; maybe TRBD1 (6 bases). V was cut by 7 bases and J by 6 bases, with 19 bases left in between. CDR1 is MNHEY, CDR2 SVGEGT, per germline. This CDR3 contains 15 residues. CDR3 DNA sequence: TGTGCCAGCACTGGGGATCGGGGGCCTCGTCAGCCCCAGCATTTT. It yields the protein CASTGDRGPRQPQHF.

This clonotype has a count of ten or more. This chain links TRBV10-3 with TRBJ1-1; TRBD1 agrees at 7 bases. The junction had 8 bases not matched to a gene; V was cut back by 4 bases and J by 0 bases. The CDR3 loop spans 16 amino acids. Germline V gene lookup returns CDR1 ENHRY and CDR2 SYGVKD. CDR3 sequence: CAISAPEQGMNTEAFF. CDR3 coding DNA: TGTGCCATCAGTGCCCCCGAACAGGGGATGAACACTGAAGCTTTCTTT.

This clonotype was seen ten or more times. The gene calls are TRBV4-2 and TRBJ2-1; TRBD2 might be the D (5 bases). Germline CDR1 is LGHNA and CDR2 is YNFKEQ. The CDR3 is made up of 15 amino acids. V was pared by 0 bases and J by 6 bases, with 12 bases between. The CDR3, as DNA: TGTGCCAGCAGCCAAGAAGGAACGGCGGGCAATGAGCAGTTCTTC. Its protein product is CASSQEGTAGNEQFF.